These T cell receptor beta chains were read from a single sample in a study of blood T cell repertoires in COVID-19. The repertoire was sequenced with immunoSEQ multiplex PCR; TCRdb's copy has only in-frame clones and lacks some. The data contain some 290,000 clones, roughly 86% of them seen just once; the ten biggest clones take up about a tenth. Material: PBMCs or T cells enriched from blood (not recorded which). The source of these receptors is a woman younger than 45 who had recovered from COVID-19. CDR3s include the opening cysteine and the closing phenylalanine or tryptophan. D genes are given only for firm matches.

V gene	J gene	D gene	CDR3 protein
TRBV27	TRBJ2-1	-	CASSLISRNDEQFF
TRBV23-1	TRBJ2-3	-	CASSHDFCTDTQYF
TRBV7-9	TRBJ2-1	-	CASSWGDPLNEQFF
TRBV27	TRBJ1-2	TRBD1	CASRTGDNYGYTF
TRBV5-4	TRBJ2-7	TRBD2	CASRGLAGASYEQYF
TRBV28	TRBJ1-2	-	CASSFLLVNYGYTF
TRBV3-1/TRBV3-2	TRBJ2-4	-	CASSQEGGKGKYF
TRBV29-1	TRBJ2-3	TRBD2	CSVPAGRRHTDTQYF
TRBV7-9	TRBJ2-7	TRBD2	CASSLNRDYSYEQYF
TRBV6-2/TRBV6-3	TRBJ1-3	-	CASSGGLSGNTIYF
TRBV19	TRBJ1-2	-	CASTTVGGYTF
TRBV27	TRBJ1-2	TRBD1	CASSLTGVGGYTF
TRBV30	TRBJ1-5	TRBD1	CAWSRTGGDQPQHF
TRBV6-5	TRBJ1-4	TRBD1	CASRAGGGVNEKLFF
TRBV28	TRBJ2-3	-	CASTLVRTDTQYF
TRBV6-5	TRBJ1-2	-	CASKRAAVADYGYTF
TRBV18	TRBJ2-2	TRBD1	CASSPKLRQGFGTGELFF
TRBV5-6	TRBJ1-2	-	CASSLPGRYGYTF
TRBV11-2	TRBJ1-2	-	CASSLDLIGDYGYTF
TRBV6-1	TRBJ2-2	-	CASKRALNTGELFF
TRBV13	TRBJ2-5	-	CASSGAPEETQYF
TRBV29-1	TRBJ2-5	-	CSGKTVQETQYF
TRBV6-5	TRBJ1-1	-	CASSSPGGAEAFF
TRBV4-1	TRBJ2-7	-	CASSRTIRTVSYEQYF
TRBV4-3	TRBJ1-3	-	CASSQDRFSGNTIYF
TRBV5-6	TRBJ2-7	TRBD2	CASNTRTSGAYEQYF
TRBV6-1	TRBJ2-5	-	CASSDRPRETQYF
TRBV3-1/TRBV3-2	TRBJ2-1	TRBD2	CASSPLPPGLAFDNEQFF
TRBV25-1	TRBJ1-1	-	CASKEEGGTEAFF